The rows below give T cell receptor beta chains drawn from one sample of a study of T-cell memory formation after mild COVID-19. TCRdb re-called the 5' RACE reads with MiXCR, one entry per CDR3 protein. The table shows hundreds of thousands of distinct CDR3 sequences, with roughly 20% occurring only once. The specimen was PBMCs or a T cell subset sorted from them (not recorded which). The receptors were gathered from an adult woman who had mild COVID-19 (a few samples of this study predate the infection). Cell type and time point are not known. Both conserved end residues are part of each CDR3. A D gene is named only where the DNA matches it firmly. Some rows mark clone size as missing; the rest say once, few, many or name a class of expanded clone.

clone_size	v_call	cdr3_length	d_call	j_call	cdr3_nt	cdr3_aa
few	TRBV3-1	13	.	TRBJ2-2	TGTGCCAGCAGCCACTTAAACACCGGGGAGCTGTTTTTT	CASSHLNTGELFF
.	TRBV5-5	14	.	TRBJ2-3	TGTGCCAGCAGCGCCGCCGGGCGCACAGATACGCAGTATTTT	CASSAAGRTDTQYF
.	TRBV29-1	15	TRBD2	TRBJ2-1	TGCAGCGTTGAGTCCGGAGGGAGGGCCTACAATGAGCAGTTCTTC	CSVESGGRAYNEQFF
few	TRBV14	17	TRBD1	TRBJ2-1	TGTGCCAGCAGCCAAAACACCGGGACAGGGCCCTACAATGAGCAGTTCTTC	CASSQNTGTGPYNEQFF
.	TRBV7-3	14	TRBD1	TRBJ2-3	TGTGCCAGCAGGGGACAGGGAAGCACAGATACGCAGTATTTT	CASRGQGSTDTQYF
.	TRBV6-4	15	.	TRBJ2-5	TGTGCCAGCAGTGACTCGCCTAGCGAGATGGCGACCCAGTACTTC	CASSDSPSEMATQYF
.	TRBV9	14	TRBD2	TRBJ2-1	TGTGCCAGCAGCTACACTAGCGGGGGGAATGAGCAGTTCTTC	CASSYTSGGNEQFF
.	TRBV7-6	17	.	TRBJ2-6	TGTGCCAGCAGCTTAGAGAGCGGATCCTCTGGGGCCAACGTCCTGACTTTC	CASSLESGSSGANVLTF
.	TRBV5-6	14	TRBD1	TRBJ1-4	TGTGCCAGCAGCTCCGGGACAGGGGGCGGAAAACTGTTTTTT	CASSSGTGGGKLFF
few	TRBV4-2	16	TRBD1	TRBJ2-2	TGTGCCAGCAGCCAAGATTTGAGGGGGCGGTCCGGGGAGCTGTTTTTT	CASSQDLRGRSGELFF
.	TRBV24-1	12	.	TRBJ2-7	TGTGCCACCAGTGACCCGGGATTCGAGCAGTACTTC	CATSDPGFEQYF
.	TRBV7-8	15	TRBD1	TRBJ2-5	TGTGCCAGCAGCTTAGGACAGGGAATATTGGGGACCCAGTACTTC	CASSLGQGILGTQYF
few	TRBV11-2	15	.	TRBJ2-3	TGTGCCAGCAGCTCACGGCAATTGGGCACAGATACGCAGTATTTT	CASSSRQLGTDTQYF
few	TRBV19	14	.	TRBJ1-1	TGTGCCACCCGAGGGATTTACAGGAACACTGAAGCTTTCTTT	CATRGIYRNTEAFF
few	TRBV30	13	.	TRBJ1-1	TGTGCCTGGAGTGTAACGGGGAGCACTGAAGCTTTCTTT	CAWSVTGSTEAFF
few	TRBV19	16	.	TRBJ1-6	TGTGCCAGTATGTCATCCCGGGGGAGGAATAATTCACCCCTCCACTTT	CASMSSRGRNNSPLHF
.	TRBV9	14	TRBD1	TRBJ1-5	TGTGCCAGCAGCCCAGGGGGGGCTGGCGGGCCCCAGCATTTT	CASSPGGAGGPQHF
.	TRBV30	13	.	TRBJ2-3	TGTGCCTGGAGCTGGCGGCCCCCCGATACGCAGTATTTT	CAWSWRPPDTQYF
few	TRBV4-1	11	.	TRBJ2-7	TGCGCCAGCAGCGTAGGGGCCGAGCAGTACTTC	CASSVGAEQYF
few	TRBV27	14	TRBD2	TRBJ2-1	TGTGCCAGCAGTTCTGGGAGGGCCCCTAATGAGCAGTTCTTC	CASSSGRAPNEQFF
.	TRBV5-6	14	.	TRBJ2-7	TGTGCCAGCAGCTTGGTGGACAGATCCTACGAGCAGTACTTC	CASSLVDRSYEQYF
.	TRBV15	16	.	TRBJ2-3	TGTGCCACCAGCCGACCGAGGACTTTGCGCACAGATACGCAGTATTTT	CATSRPRTLRTDTQYF
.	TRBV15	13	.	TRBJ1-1	TGTGCCACCAGCAGAGGTTGGAACACTGAAGCTTTCTTT	CATSRGWNTEAFF
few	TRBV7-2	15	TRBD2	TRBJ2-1	TGTGCCAGCAGCGAGTTAGCGGGGTTGTACAATGAGCAGTTCTTC	CASSELAGLYNEQFF
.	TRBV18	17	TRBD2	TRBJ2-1	TGTGCCAGCTCACCCGGACTAGCGGGAGGGCCTAACAATGAGCAGTTCTTC	CASSPGLAGGPNNEQFF
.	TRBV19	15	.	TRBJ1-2	TGTGCCAGTAGTCCTAGAGGGACCGACCCAAGGGGCTACAACTTC	CASSPRGTDPRGYNF
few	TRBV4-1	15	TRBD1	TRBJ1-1	TGCGCCAGCAGCCAAGATTTTGGGACAGCGAAGAAAGCTTTCTTT	CASSQDFGTAKKAFF
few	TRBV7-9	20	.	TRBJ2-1	TGTGCCAGCAGCTTAGACGGAGGGGGGTCCGGGACCACCGGCTACAATGAGCAGTTCTTC	CASSLDGGGSGTTGYNEQFF
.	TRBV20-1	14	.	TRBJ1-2	TGCAGTGCTAGAGATCCCTACAGGGACTTTGGCTACACCTTC	CSARDPYRDFGYTF
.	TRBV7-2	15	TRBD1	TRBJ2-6	TGTGCCAGCAGACCAGGGGGCCCTGTGGCCAACGTCCTGACTTTC	CASRPGGPVANVLTF
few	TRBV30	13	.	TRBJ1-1	TGTGCCTGGAACCGGCAGGGGTGGACTGAAGCTTTCTTT	CAWNRQGWTEAFF
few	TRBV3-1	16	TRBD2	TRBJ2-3	TGTGCCAGCAGCCAAGGACTAGCGGGGGCCACAGATACGCAGTATTTT	CASSQGLAGATDTQYF
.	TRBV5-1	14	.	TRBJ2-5	TGCGCCAGCAGCTTTATCGGGGCCCTGGAGACCCAGTACTTC	CASSFIGALETQYF
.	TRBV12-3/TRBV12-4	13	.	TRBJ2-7	TGTGCCAGCAGTTCAATGTCCAGCTACGAGCAGTACTTC	CASSSMSSYEQYF
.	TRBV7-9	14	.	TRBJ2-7	TGTGCCAGCAGCTCCGGGACGGGGAGTGGCGAGCAGTACTTC	CASSSGTGSGEQYF
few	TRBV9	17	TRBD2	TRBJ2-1	TGTGCCAGCAGCGTAGGGGCTAGCGGGAGCTCCTACAATGAGCAGTTCTTC	CASSVGASGSSYNEQFF
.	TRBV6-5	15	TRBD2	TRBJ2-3	TGTGCCAGCAGTTTCGGGGGGGGCTACACAGATACGCAGTATTTT	CASSFGGGYTDTQYF
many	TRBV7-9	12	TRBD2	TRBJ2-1	TGTGCCAGCAGCTTCACCGGGACTAGCTCGTTCTTC	CASSFTGTSSFF
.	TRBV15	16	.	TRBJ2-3	TGTGCCACCAGCAGAGATCCGGGTTTGGGCACAGATACGCAGTATTTT	CATSRDPGLGTDTQYF
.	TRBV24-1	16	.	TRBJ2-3	TGTGCCACCAGTGAAGCTACAGGGTTGGGCACAGATACGCAGTATTTT	CATSEATGLGTDTQYF
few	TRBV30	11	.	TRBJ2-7	TGTGCCTGGAGTCAGTCCTACGAGCAGTACTTC	CAWSQSYEQYF
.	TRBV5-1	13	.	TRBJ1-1	TGCGCCAGCAGCTTGGCTGATTTTACTGAAGCTTTCTTT	CASSLADFTEAFF
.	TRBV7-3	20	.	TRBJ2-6	TGTGCCAGCAGCTTAATGTCTAGGGCAGGGCGTAGCTCTGGGGCCAACGTCCTGACTTTC	CASSLMSRAGRSSGANVLTF
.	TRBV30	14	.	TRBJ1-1	TGTGCCTGGAGTGACCAGACAGTGAACACTGAAGCTTTCTTT	CAWSDQTVNTEAFF
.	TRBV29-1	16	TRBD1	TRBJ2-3	TGCAGCGTTGAAGGTTGGCAGGGGGCCCGCACAGATACGCAGTATTTT	CSVEGWQGARTDTQYF
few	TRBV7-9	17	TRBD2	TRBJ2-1	TGTGCCAGCAGCTCGACTAGCGGGGGGGATTCCTACAATGAGCAGTTCTTC	CASSSTSGGDSYNEQFF